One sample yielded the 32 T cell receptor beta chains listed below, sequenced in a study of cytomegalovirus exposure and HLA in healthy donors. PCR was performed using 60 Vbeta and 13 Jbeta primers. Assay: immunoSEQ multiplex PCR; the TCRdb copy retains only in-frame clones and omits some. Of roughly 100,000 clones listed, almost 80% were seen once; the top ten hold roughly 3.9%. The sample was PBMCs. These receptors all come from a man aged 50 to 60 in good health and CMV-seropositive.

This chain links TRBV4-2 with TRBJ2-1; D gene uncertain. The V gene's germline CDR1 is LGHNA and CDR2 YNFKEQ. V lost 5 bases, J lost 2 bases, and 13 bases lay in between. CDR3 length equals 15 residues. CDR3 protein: CASSFEASAYNEQFF. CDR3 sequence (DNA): TGTGCCAGCAGCTTCGAAGCATCTGCCTACAATGAGCAGTTCTTC.

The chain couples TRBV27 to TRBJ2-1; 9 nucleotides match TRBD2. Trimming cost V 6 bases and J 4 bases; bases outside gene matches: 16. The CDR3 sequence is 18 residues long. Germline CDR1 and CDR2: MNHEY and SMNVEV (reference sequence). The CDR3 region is CASSRTPHLAGNYNEQFF. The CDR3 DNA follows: TGTGCCAGCAGCCGCACCCCCCACCTAGCGGGGAATTACAATGAGCAGTTCTTC.

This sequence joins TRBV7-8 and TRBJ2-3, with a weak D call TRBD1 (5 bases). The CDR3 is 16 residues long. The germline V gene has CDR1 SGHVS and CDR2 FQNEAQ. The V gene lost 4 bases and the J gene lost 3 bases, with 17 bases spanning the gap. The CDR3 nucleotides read TGTGCCAGCAGCTCGTCGGTGGGGCTAGGGACAGATACGCAGTATTTT. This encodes CASSSSVGLGTDTQYF.

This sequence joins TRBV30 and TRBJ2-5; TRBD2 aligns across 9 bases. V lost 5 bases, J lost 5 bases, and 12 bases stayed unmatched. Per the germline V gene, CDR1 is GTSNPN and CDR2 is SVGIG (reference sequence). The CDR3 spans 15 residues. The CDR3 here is CAWGPSGTSRETQYF. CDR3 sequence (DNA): TGTGCCTGGGGACCTAGCGGGACCTCCCGGGAGACCCAGTACTTC.

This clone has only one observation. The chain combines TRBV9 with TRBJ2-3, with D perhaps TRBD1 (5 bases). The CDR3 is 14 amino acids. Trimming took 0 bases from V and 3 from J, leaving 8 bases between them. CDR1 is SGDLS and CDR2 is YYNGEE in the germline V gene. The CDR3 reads CASSVAGPTDTQYF. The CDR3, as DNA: TGTGCCAGCAGCGTAGCAGGGCCTACAGATACGCAGTATTTT. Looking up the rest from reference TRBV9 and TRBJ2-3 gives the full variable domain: DSGVTQTPKHLITATGQRVTLRCSPRSGDLSVYWYQQSLDQGLQFLIQYYNGEERAKGNILERFSAQQFPDLHSELNLSSLELGDSALYFCASSVAGPTDTQYFGPGTRLTVL.

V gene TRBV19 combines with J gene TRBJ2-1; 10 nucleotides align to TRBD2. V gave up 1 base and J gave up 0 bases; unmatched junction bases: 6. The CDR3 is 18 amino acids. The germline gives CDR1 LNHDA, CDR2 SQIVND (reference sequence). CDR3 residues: CASSIASGSASSYNEQFF. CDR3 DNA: TGTGCCAGTAGTATAGCTAGCGGGAGTGCTAGCTCCTACAATGAGCAGTTCTTC.

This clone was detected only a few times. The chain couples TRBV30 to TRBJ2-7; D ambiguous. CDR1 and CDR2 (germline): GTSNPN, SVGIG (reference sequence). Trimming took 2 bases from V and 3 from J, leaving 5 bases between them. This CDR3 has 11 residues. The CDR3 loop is CAWSLNYEQYF. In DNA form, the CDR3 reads TGTGCCTGGAGTTTAAACTACGAGCAGTACTTC.

For the CDR3, the DNA is TGTGCCATCAGTGAGTCCGGGAGCACAGATACGCAGTATTTT. Protein product: CAISESGSTDTQYF. The rearrangement uses TRBV10-3 and TRBJ2-3; D remains unclear. This CDR3 is 14 amino acids long. From germline, CDR1 is ENHRY and CDR2 SYGVKD. Trimming took 0 bases from V and 0 from J, leaving 4 bases between them.

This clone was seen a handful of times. The CDR3 nucleotides read TGTGCCAGCAGCCCGTTCCCCCTGCGGATCAATGAGCAGTTCTTC. Its translation is CASSPFPLRINEQFF. This rearrangement joins TRBV14 to TRBJ2-1; D is unclear. Germline V gives CDR1 SGHDN, CDR2 FVKESK. The CDR3 runs 15 residues. Trimming took 4 bases from V and 6 from J, leaving 16 bases between them. Based on the CDR3 plus reference TRBV14 and TRBJ2-1, the full variable domain is EAGVTQFPSHSVIEKGQTVTLRCDPISGHDNLYWYRRVMGKEIKFLLHFVKESKQDESGMPNNRFLAERTGGTYSTLKVQPAELEDSGVYFCASSPFPLRINEQFFGPGTRLTVL.

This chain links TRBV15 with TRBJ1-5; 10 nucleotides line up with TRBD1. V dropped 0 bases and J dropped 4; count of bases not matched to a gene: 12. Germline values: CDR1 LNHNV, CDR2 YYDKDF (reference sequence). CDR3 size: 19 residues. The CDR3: CATSRDPSFWTGGNQPQHF. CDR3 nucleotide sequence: TGTGCCACCAGCAGAGATCCGTCGTTTTGGACAGGGGGTAATCAGCCCCAGCATTTT.

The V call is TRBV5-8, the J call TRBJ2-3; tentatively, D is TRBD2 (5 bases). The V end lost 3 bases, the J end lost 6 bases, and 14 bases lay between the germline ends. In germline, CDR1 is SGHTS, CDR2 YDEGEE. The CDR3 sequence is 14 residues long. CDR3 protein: CASSSRTLRDTQYF. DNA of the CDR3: TGTGCCAGCAGCTCGAGGACTCTACGGGATACGCAGTATTTT.

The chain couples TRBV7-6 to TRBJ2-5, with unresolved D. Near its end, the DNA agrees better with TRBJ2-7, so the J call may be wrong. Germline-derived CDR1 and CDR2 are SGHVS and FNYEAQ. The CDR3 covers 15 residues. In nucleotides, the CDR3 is TGTGCCAGCAGCTTTCCACCGAGAGCCGACTACGAGCAGTACTTC. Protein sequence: CASSFPPRADYEQYF.

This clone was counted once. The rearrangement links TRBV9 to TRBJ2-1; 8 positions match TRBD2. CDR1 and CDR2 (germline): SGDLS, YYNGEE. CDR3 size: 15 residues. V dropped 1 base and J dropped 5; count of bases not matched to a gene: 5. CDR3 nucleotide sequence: TGTGCCAGCAGCGTAAGCGGGAGCCTGAACAATGAGCAGTTCTTC. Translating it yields CASSVSGSLNNEQFF.

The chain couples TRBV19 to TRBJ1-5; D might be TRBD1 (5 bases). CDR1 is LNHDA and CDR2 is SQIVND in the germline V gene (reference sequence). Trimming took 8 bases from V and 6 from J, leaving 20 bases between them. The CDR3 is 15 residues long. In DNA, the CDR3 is TGTGCCAGTGCCGTGGGCCCAGGCACAGGTCAGCCCCAGCATTTT. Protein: CASAVGPGTGQPQHF.

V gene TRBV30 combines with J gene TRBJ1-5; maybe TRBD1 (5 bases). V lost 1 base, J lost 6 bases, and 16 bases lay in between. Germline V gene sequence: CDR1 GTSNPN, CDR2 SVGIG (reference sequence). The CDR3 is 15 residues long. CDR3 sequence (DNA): TGTGCCTGGAGTGCGCATTCAGGGAGGCTTCAGCCCCAGCATTTT. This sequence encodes CAWSAHSGRLQPQHF.

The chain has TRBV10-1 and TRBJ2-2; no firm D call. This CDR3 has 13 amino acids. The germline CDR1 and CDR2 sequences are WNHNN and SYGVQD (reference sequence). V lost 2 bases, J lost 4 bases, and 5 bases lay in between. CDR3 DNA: TGCGCCAGCAGTGAGGGCACCACCGGGGAGCTGTTTTTT. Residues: CASSEGTTGELFF.

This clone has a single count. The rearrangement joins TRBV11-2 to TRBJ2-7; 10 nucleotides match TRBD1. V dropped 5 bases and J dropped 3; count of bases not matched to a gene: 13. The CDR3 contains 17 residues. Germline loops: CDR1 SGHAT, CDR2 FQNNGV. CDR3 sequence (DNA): TGTGCCAGCAGCCCTTCGGGAGGGACAGGGGTCAGCTACGAGCAGTACTTC. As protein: CASSPSGGTGVSYEQYF.

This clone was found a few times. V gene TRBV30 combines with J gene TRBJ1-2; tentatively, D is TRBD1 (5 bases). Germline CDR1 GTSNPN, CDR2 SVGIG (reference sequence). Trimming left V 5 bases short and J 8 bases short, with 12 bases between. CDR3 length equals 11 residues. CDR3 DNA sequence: TGTGCCTGGGCCAGGGTTTTGGGCTACACCTTC. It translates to CAWARVLGYTF.

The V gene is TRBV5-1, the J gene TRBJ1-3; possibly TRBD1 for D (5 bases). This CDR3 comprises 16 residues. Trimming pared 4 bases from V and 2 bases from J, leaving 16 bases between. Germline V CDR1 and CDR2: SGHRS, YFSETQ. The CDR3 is CASSLETTGAGNTIYF. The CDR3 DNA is TGCGCCAGCAGCCTCGAGACGACGGGGGCTGGAAACACCATATATTTT.

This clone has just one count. In DNA, the CDR3 is TGTGCCAGCAGCTTCCCCGGGACTAGCAGCACCTACGAGCAGTACTTC. It yields the protein CASSFPGTSSTYEQYF. The J gene is TRBJ2-7, the V gene TRBV11-2, with 9 bases that match TRBD2. The germline V gene has CDR1 SGHAT and CDR2 FQNNGV. CDR3 size: 16 residues. The V and J ends lost 3 bases and 2 bases, in that order; junction bases with no gene match: 8.

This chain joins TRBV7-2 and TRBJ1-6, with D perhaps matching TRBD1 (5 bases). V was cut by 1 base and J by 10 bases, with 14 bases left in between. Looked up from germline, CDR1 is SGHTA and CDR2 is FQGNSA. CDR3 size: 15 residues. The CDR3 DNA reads TGTGCCAGCAGCTTAGGCTTGACAGAAGGATCACCCCTCCACTTT. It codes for CASSLGLTEGSPLHF. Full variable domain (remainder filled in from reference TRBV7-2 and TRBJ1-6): GAGVSQSPSNKVTEKGKDVELRCDPISGHTALYWYRQSLGQGLEFLIYFQGNSAPDKSGLPSDRFSAERTGGSVSTLTIQRTQQEDSAVYLCASSLGLTEGSPLHFGNGTRLTVT.

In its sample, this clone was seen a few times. The CDR3 region has the DNA TGTGCCAGCAGCTTCAGCCCGGGTAATAACGAGCAGTACTTC. It specifies CASSFSPGNNEQYF. V and J are TRBV7-2 and TRBJ2-7; D call uncertain. V was trimmed by 3 bases and J by 5 bases, leaving 14 bases between them. Germline values: CDR1 SGHTA, CDR2 FQGNSA. CDR3 length: 14 residues.

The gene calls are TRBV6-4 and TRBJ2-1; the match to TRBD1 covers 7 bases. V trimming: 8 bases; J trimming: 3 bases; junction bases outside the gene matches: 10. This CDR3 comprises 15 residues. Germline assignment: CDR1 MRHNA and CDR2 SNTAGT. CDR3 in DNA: TGTGCCAGCTCTTGGGTACAGGGGTACTACAATGAGCAGTTCTTC. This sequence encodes CASSWVQGYYNEQFF.

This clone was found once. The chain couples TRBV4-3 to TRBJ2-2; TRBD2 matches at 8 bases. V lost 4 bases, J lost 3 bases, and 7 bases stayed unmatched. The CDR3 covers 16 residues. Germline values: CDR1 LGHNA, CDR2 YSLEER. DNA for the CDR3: TGCGCCAGCAGCCGAGTAGCGGGAAGGGACACCGGGGAGCTGTTTTTT. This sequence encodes CASSRVAGRDTGELFF.

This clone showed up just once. The CDR3 protein is CASSIRGSPYEQYF. For the CDR3, the DNA is TGTGCCAGTAGTATCAGGGGATCCCCCTACGAGCAGTACTTC. V is TRBV19 and J is TRBJ2-7, with a tentative D call TRBD1 (6 bases). Germline lookup yields CDR1 LNHDA and CDR2 SQIVND (reference sequence). The CDR3 has 14 residues. The V and J ends lost 3 bases and 2 bases respectively, with 11 bases between them. The whole variable domain, remainder taken from reference TRBV19 and TRBJ2-7, is DGGITQSPKYLFRKEGQNVTLSCEQNLNHDAMYWYRQDPGQGLRLIYYSQIVNDFQKGDIAEGYSVSREKKESFPLTVTSAQKNPTAFYLCASSIRGSPYEQYFGPGTRLTVT.

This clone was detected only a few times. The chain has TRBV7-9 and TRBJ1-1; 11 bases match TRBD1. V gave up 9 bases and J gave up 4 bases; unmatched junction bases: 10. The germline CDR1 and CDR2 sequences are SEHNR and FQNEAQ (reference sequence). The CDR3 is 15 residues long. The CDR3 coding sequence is TGTGCCAGTAGAGGGACAGGGGGATGGGGCACTGAAGCTTTCTTT. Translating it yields CASRGTGGWGTEAFF.

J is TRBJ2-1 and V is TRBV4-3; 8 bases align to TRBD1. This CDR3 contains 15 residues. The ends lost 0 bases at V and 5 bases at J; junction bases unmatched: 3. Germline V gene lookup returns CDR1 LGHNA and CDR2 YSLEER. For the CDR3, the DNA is TGCGCCAGCAGCCAAGAAGCCAGGGGGCACAATGAGCAGTTCTTC. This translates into CASSQEARGHNEQFF.

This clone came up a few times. CDR3 sequence reads: CASSERRGPSRGYTF. The CDR3 DNA is TGTGCCAGCAGTGAAAGGAGGGGACCCAGCCGTGGCTACACCTTC. The chain has TRBV6-1 and TRBJ1-2, with D tentatively TRBD1 (5 bases). Trimming pared 2 bases from V and 7 bases from J, leaving 17 bases between. The germline gives CDR1 MNHNS, CDR2 SASEGT. The CDR3 is 15 residues long.

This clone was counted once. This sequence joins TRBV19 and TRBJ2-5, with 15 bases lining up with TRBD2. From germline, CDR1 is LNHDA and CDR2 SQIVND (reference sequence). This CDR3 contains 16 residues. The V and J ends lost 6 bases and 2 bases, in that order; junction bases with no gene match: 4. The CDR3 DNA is TGTGCCAGTAGGAGGACTAGCGGGAGGGCACAAGAGACCCAGTACTTC. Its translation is CASRRTSGRAQETQYF.

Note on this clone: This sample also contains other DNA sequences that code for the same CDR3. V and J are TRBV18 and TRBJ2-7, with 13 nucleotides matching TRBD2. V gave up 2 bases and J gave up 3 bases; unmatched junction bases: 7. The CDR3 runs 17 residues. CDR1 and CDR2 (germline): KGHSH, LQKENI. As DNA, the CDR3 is TGTGCCAGCTCACCAACTAGCGGGAGGGCCCCCGGCTACGAGCAGTACTTC. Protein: CASSPTSGRAPGYEQYF. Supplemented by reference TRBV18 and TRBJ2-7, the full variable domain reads NAGVMQNPRHLVRRRGQEARLRCSPMKGHSHVYWYRQLPEEGLKFMVYLQKENIIDESGMPKERFSAEFPKEGPSILRIQQVVRGDSAAYFCASSPTSGRAPGYEQYFGPGTRLTVT.

This CDR3 reads CASKASGEETQYF. CDR3 nucleotides: TGTGCCAGTAAGGCTAGCGGAGAAGAGACCCAGTACTTC. The chain carries TRBV19 and TRBJ2-5, with 7 bases that match TRBD2. Germline V gene data show CDR1 as LNHDA and CDR2 as SQIVND (reference sequence). The CDR3 covers 13 residues. The ends lost 7 bases at V and 3 bases at J; junction bases unmatched: 5. Complete variable domain (other parts from reference TRBV19 and TRBJ2-5): DGGITQSPKYLFRKEGQNVTLSCEQNLNHDAMYWYRQDPGQGLRLIYYSQIVNDFQKGDIAEGYSVSREKKESFPLTVTSAQKNPTAFYLCASKASGEETQYFGPGTRLLVL.

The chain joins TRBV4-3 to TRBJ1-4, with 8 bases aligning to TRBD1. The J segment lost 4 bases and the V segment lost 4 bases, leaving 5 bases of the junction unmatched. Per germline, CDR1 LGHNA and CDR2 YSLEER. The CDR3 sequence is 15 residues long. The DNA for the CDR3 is TGCGCCAGCAGCCGCGACAGGGGCCGTAATGAAAAACTGTTTTTT. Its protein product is CASSRDRGRNEKLFF.